These T cell receptor beta chains were read from a single sample in a study of CD8 T cells in Susac syndrome. TCRdb passed the immunoSEQ multiplex PCR reads through MiXCR, listing each CDR3 protein once. The profile shows some 120,000 distinct CDR3 sequences, roughly 95% of them singletons. Sequences were obtained from CD4+ T cells from PBMCs. Receptors were obtained from a human donor in good health. Each CDR3 is given with its conserved first and last residue. A D gene is named only where the DNA matches it firmly. A row's size may be missing; if present it is once, few, many or a size class.

>-|TRBV18|-|TRBJ2-7
CASSAEAASYEQYF
TGTGCCAGCTCGGCTGAAGCAGCCTCCTACGAGCAGTACTTC
>-|TRBV20-1|-|TRBJ2-7
CSACPVEQYF
TGCAGTGCTTGTCCTGTTGAGCAGTACTTC
>TRBD2|TRBV15|-|TRBJ2-4
CATSRDTAGFMDIQYF
TGTGCCACCAGCAGAGATACAGCGGGATTTATGGACATTCAGTACTTC
>TRBD2|TRBV3-1|once|TRBJ2-7
CASSQGGSGSDEQYF
TGTGCCAGCAGCCAAGGGGGAAGCGGGAGCGACGAGCAGTACTTC
>-|TRBV28|once|TRBJ1-1
CASRLGGGNTEAFF
TGTGCCAGCAGGTTAGGGGGGGGCAACACTGAAGCTTTCTTT
>TRBD2|TRBV3-1|-|TRBJ2-3
CASSQGSAGADTQYF
TGTGCCAGCAGCCAAGGGTCAGCGGGAGCAGATACGCAGTATTTT
>-|TRBV29-1|-|TRBJ2-5
CSLSLGETQYF
TGCAGCCTCTCCCTGGGGGAGACCCAGTACTTC
>TRBD2|TRBV29-1|-|TRBJ2-3
CSVASGTDTQYF
TGCAGCGTTGCTAGCGGGACAGATACGCAGTATTTT
>-|TRBV7-9|-|TRBJ2-7
CASSLDGASEQYF
TGTGCCAGCAGCTTAGACGGGGCGAGTGAGCAGTACTTC
>-|TRBV29-1|-|TRBJ2-7
CSVVGSGSDSYEQYF
TGCAGCGTTGTTGGCAGCGGGTCCGACTCCTACGAGCAGTACTTC
>TRBD2|TRBV6-6|-|TRBJ2-7
CASSFGGTSIEQYF
TGTGCCAGCAGTTTCGGGGGGACTAGTATCGAGCAGTACTTC
>-|TRBV20-1|-|TRBJ2-7
CSAYRDGSSYEQYF
TGCAGTGCGTACCGGGACGGGAGCTCCTACGAGCAGTACTTC
>TRBD1|TRBV12-3/TRBV12-4|-|TRBJ1-1
CASSPRRTGEAFF
TGTGCCAGCAGTCCCCGCCGGACAGGGGAAGCTTTCTTT
>TRBD2|TRBV12-3/TRBV12-4|-|TRBJ2-5
CASSFTSGRETQYF
TGTGCCAGCAGCTTTACTAGCGGGAGGGAGACCCAGTACTTC
>-|TRBV29-1|-|TRBJ2-5
CSGLRTSVRQETQYF
TGCAGCGGACTGAGAACCTCCGTCCGCCAAGAGACCCAGTACTTC
>-|TRBV7-9|once|TRBJ2-1
CASSRIERGEQFF
TGTGCCAGCAGCCGGATTGAGAGGGGGGAGCAGTTCTTC
>-|TRBV19|-|TRBJ1-5
CASNQVKGPQPQHF
TGTGCCAGTAACCAGGTCAAGGGTCCTCAGCCCCAGCATTTT
>-|TRBV20-1|once|TRBJ2-4
CSAPGQWGKNIQYF
TGCAGTGCCCCCGGACAGTGGGGCAAAAACATTCAGTACTTC
>TRBD1|TRBV5-1|-|TRBJ2-5
CASSFADRDQETQYF
TGCGCCAGCAGCTTTGCAGACAGGGACCAAGAGACCCAGTACTTC
>TRBD1|TRBV29-1|-|TRBJ2-7
CSVQAQTGFSNEQYF
TGCAGCGTCCAAGCACAGACAGGGTTCTCCAACGAGCAGTACTTC
>-|TRBV5-1|-|TRBJ1-3
CASSLEGWSSRSGNTIYF
TGCGCCAGCAGCTTGGAAGGTTGGTCGTCTCGCTCTGGAAACACCATATATTTT
>TRBD2|TRBV19|-|TRBJ2-2
CASMAGTTGGELFF
TGTGCCAGTATGGCTGGGACTACGGGCGGGGAGCTGTTTTTT
>TRBD1|TRBV7-9|-|TRBJ2-2
CASRPDRGGNTGELFF
TGTGCCAGCAGACCGGACAGGGGGGGGAACACCGGGGAGCTGTTTTTT
>-|TRBV24-1|-|TRBJ2-5
CATSSRGRETQYF
TGTGCCACCTCTTCGCGGGGCCGAGAGACCCAGTACTTC